This T cell receptor (beta chain) was observed in a study of blood T cell repertoires in COVID-19. Sequenced by immunoSEQ multiplex PCR; TCRdb stores in-frame clones only, minus some. The sample lists 150,000 or so clones; about 90% were seen once. Germline V gene lookup returns CDR1 LGHDT and CDR2 YNNKEL (reference sequence). CDR3 size: 14 residues. Trimming took 6 bases from V and 5 from J, leaving 16 bases between them. The rearrangement links TRBV3-1 (or the pseudogene TRBV3-2) to TRBJ1-2; D is perhaps TRBD1 (5 bases). Sequencing input: peripheral blood. The clonotype comes from a man older than 75 with acute or convalescent COVID-19. The CDR3 region has the DNA TGTGCCAGCAGATCCACCCAGGGTAGTTATGGCTACACCTTC. This codes for CASRSTQGSYGYTF.